This is a list of T cell receptor beta chains from one sample in a study of cytomegalovirus exposure and HLA in healthy donors. Sequencing was performed with immunoSEQ multiplex PCR; in TCRdb, only in-frame clones are kept and a portion is missing. The table records around 120,000 clones, about 78% of them present only once. The sequencing sample was made of PBMCs. The receptors stem from a human donor in good health. CDR3s include the opening cysteine and the closing phenylalanine or tryptophan. D genes are given only for firm matches. Size is omitted from some rows. Given values are once, few, many or a class for expanded clones.

clone_size	v_call	d_call	j_call	cdr3_nt	cdr3_aa
NA	TRBV6-5	TRBD1	TRBJ1-1	TGTGCCAGCACCACCGGGACAGGAACCGCTGAAGCTTTCTTT	CASTTGTGTAEAFF
once	TRBV7-3	NA	TRBJ2-7	TGTGCCAGCAGCTTAGCAGGGGGGCGATCCGAGCAGTACTTC	CASSLAGGRSEQYF
few	TRBV11-2	NA	TRBJ1-1	TGTGCCAGCAGCTTAGGTGGGCCTGAAGCTTTCTTT	CASSLGGPEAFF
NA	TRBV2	NA	TRBJ2-7	TGTGCCAGCAGTGAAGGCGGGTACGAGCAGTACTTC	CASSEGGYEQYF
NA	TRBV2	TRBD2	TRBJ2-3	TGTGCCAGCAGTTTTAGCGGGGGGGCAGGAGATACGCAGTATTTT	CASSFSGGAGDTQYF
NA	TRBV5-5	NA	TRBJ1-6	TGTGCCTCTACATGGTCGGGGACTGGGAATTCACCCCTCCACTTT	CASTWSGTGNSPLHF
NA	TRBV19	TRBD1	TRBJ1-5	TGTGCCAGTAGTAGGAACCGGGACAGGCTGAGCAATCAGCCCCAGCATTTT	CASSRNRDRLSNQPQHF
NA	TRBV4-2	NA	TRBJ1-3	TGTGCCAGCAGCCAAGATCGCGGGGTGAACACCATATATTTT	CASSQDRGVNTIYF
few	TRBV15	TRBD1	TRBJ1-5	TGTGCCACCCATGATACAGGGGCTAATCCAAATCAGCCCCAGCATTTT	CATHDTGANPNQPQHF
NA	TRBV7-9	NA	TRBJ1-6	TGTGCCAGCACCGACGGGGGGCGTGGGTCACCCCTCCACTTT	CASTDGGRGSPLHF
few	TRBV29-1	NA	TRBJ2-7	TGCAGCGCCATAGTGAACGAGCAGTACTTC	CSAIVNEQYF
NA	TRBV2	TRBD1	TRBJ2-4	TGTGCCAGCAGTCCCTGGGACAGGGTAAGACTAGCCAAAAACATTCAGTACTTC	CASSPWDRVRLAKNIQYF
once	TRBV5-6	TRBD2	TRBJ2-2	TGTGCCAGCAGCGGTGTGCTCGGGACTAGCGGGGGGGCTAACGGGGAGCTGTTTTTT	CASSGVLGTSGGANGELFF
NA	TRBV27	NA	TRBJ2-2	TGTGCCAGCAGTTCCCTCGTGGCGGTTTACACCGGGGAGCTGTTTTTT	CASSSLVAVYTGELFF
NA	TRBV5-1	NA	TRBJ2-7	TGCGCCAGCAGCTTGGAAGCCCTAGGCCCTGACGAGCAGTACTTC	CASSLEALGPDEQYF
NA	TRBV18	NA	TRBJ1-1	TGTGCCAGCTCACCACCTGCAGGCACTGAAGCTTTCTTT	CASSPPAGTEAFF
NA	TRBV19	NA	TRBJ1-1	TGTGCCAGTAGTTTCCGGTCCGGGGGGAACACTGAAGCTTTCTTT	CASSFRSGGNTEAFF
NA	TRBV6-1	NA	TRBJ1-4	TGTGCCAGCAGTGAAGGCACAGGGAGTGAAAAACTGTTTTTT	CASSEGTGSEKLFF
NA	TRBV27	TRBD2	TRBJ2-7	TGTGCCAGCAGTTACGGACTAGCGGGAGCCGAGCAGTACTTC	CASSYGLAGAEQYF
NA	TRBV5-4	TRBD1	TRBJ2-5	TGTGCCAGCAGCCAGGGACAGATACAAGAGACCCAGTACTTC	CASSQGQIQETQYF
NA	TRBV7-9	NA	TRBJ2-2	TGTGCCAGCAGCTTAGGAGCTCTTACCACCGGGGAGCTGTTTTTT	CASSLGALTTGELFF
NA	TRBV27	NA	TRBJ2-1	TGTGCCAGCAGGAGGCTTGGCAAGAGCTCCTACAATGAGCAGTTCTTC	CASRRLGKSSYNEQFF
NA	TRBV5-1	NA	TRBJ1-1	TGCGCCAGCAGCTTGGCCGGAGGGAGGAACACTGAAGCTTTCTTT	CASSLAGGRNTEAFF
NA	TRBV9	TRBD2	TRBJ2-4	TGTGCCAGCAGCCCCGGGAGGGTCGGGGTAGCCAAAAACATTCAGTACTTC	CASSPGRVGVAKNIQYF
NA	TRBV6-5	NA	TRBJ2-7	TGTGCCAGCAGTGGCGGGGTCTACGAGCAGTACTTC	CASSGGVYEQYF
once	TRBV4-2	TRBD1	TRBJ1-6	TGTGCCAGCAGCCAACTAAACAGGGGCAATTCACCCCTCCACTTT	CASSQLNRGNSPLHF
NA	TRBV11-2	TRBD1	TRBJ2-1	TGTGCCAGCAGCTCGTCCGGGACAGGGAGGTACAATGAGCAGTTCTTC	CASSSSGTGRYNEQFF
NA	TRBV28	TRBD1	TRBJ2-7	TGTGCCAGCAGCCAACCCGGGACAGGGGCGTACGAGCAGTACTTC	CASSQPGTGAYEQYF
NA	TRBV5-4	TRBD1	TRBJ2-7	TGTGCCAGCAGTCCCGGGACAGGGAACGACTACGAGCAGTACTTC	CASSPGTGNDYEQYF
NA	TRBV11-2	NA	TRBJ2-3	TGTGCCAGCAGCTTAGCGGCCGGGGGCACAGATACGCAGTATTTT	CASSLAAGGTDTQYF
NA	TRBV4-2	TRBD2	TRBJ2-3	TGTGCCAGCAGCCAGGACCGACTAGCGGGAAGCACAGATACGCAGTATTTT	CASSQDRLAGSTDTQYF
NA	TRBV9	NA	TRBJ1-3	TGTGCCAGCAGCGTAGCCCCCCCAGATGGCTCTGGAAACACCATATATTTT	CASSVAPPDGSGNTIYF
NA	TRBV30	NA	TRBJ2-4	TGTGCCTGGAGTGTAGCACCGGGTCGAAACATTCAGTACTTC	CAWSVAPGRNIQYF
NA	TRBV30	NA	TRBJ1-2	TGTGCCTGGAGTGAGGGGTTTGACTATGGCTACACCTTC	CAWSEGFDYGYTF
once	TRBV25-1	TRBD2	TRBJ2-7	TGTGCCAGCAGTGGACTAGCGGGGGGACGCGAGCAGTACTTC	CASSGLAGGREQYF
NA	TRBV7-2	NA	TRBJ2-1	TGTGCCAGCAGCCCGGCGGTGCGGGGTCTCAATGAGCAGTTCTTC	CASSPAVRGLNEQFF
NA	TRBV5-5	TRBD2	TRBJ2-1	TGTGCCAGCAGCTTGGCCCCTAGCGGCTCCTACAATGAGCAGTTCTTC	CASSLAPSGSYNEQFF
NA	TRBV10-3	NA	TRBJ2-7	TGTGCCATCAGTGACCAGGGGTTTCGGGAGCAGTACTTC	CAISDQGFREQYF
few	TRBV7-6	NA	TRBJ2-3	TGTGCCAGCAGCCCCACTTCTTTTTTTGGTACGCAGTATTTT	CASSPTSFFGTQYF
NA	TRBV7-6	NA	TRBJ1-1	TGTGCCAGCAGCTCCCCGACAGGCATGAACACTGAAGCTTTCTTT	CASSSPTGMNTEAFF
NA	TRBV10-3	NA	TRBJ1-1	TGTGCCATCAGTGAGGATGCGGGGGCGAACACTGAAGCTTTCTTT	CAISEDAGANTEAFF
NA	TRBV27	NA	TRBJ1-3	TGTGCCAGCAGTTTAAGCCCGCAAGGAAACACCATATATTTT	CASSLSPQGNTIYF
few	TRBV5-1	NA	TRBJ2-6	TGCGCCAGCAGCTTGGTCGGGACAGGGGCCAACGTCCTGACTTTC	CASSLVGTGANVLTF
few	TRBV5-4	NA	TRBJ2-3	TGTGCCAGCAGCTCGGGCCGTGCCGGAGGGGTCACAGATACGCAGTATTTT	CASSSGRAGGVTDTQYF
NA	TRBV19	TRBD1	TRBJ1-2	TGTGCCAGTGGGCCGGGACAGCCACCTAACTATGGCTACACCTTC	CASGPGQPPNYGYTF
NA	TRBV15	NA	TRBJ2-7	TGTGCCACCAGAGGGGGAGTTCGCGAGCAGTACTTC	CATRGGVREQYF
few	TRBV5-4	NA	TRBJ1-2	TGTGCCAGCAGCTTGATGGGGGCCTATGGCTACACCTTC	CASSLMGAYGYTF
NA	TRBV30	NA	TRBJ2-3	TGTGCCTGGAACAACCGAGGTACAGATACGCAGTATTTT	CAWNNRGTDTQYF
NA	TRBV19	TRBD1	TRBJ1-5	TGTGCCAGTAGTGTGACAGGGCTTTTTCAGCCCCAGCATTTT	CASSVTGLFQPQHF
few	TRBV2	NA	TRBJ1-1	TGTGCCAGCAGCCAAACTATGAACACTGAAGCTTTCTTT	CASSQTMNTEAFF
NA	TRBV11-1	TRBD1	TRBJ2-1	TGTGCCAGCAGCTTAGCCGACAGGGAGTATGTCAATGAGCAGTTCTTC	CASSLADREYVNEQFF
NA	TRBV10-2	TRBD2	TRBJ2-1	TGCGCCAGCAGTGAGCGGGGACTAGCGGAGCACTACAATGAGCAGTTCTTC	CASSERGLAEHYNEQFF
NA	TRBV28	TRBD1	TRBJ1-5	TGTGCCAGCAGTTTATGGGCGGGACAGGGAAGGGGGCAGCCCCAGCATTTT	CASSLWAGQGRGQPQHF